Listed below are T cell receptor beta chains from one sample, sequenced in a study of blood T cell repertoires in COVID-19. TCRdb's copy holds only in-frame clones and misses some; the assay was immunoSEQ multiplex PCR. Of roughly 140,000 clones listed, around 85% are singletons. The sample was peripheral blood. The source of these receptors is a woman in her thirties or forties with active or convalescent COVID-19. Both conserved end residues are part of each CDR3. Fields, in order: J gene, D gene, V gene, clone size, CDR3 protein, CDR3 DNA. A D gene is named only where the DNA matches it firmly. The size entry is marked missing in some rows and otherwise reads once, few, many or a size class.

>TRBJ1-1|TRBD1|TRBV15|-
CATSRVVPWDRVMNTEAFF
TGTGCCACCAGCAGAGTAGTCCCCTGGGACAGGGTTATGAACACTGAAGCTTTCTTT
>TRBJ1-2|TRBD1|TRBV7-7|-
CASVNRDRGYGYTF
TGTGCTAGCGTGAACCGGGACAGGGGATATGGCTACACCTTC
>TRBJ2-7|-|TRBV27|-
CASSLTYGYEQYF
TGTGCCAGCAGCTTGACATATGGCTACGAGCAGTACTTC
>TRBJ1-6|TRBD1|TRBV7-6|once
CASSLEDRGNSPLHF
TGTGCCAGCAGCTTAGAAGACAGGGGAAATTCACCCCTCCACTTT
>TRBJ1-2|-|TRBV19|-
CASSFMAQVYTF
TGTGCCAGTAGTTTCATGGCCCAGGTCTACACCTTC
>TRBJ2-1|-|TRBV5-4|many
CASSLVSTSRWYNEQFF
TGTGCCAGCAGCTTGGTATCGACTAGTAGGTGGTACAATGAGCAGTTCTTC
>TRBJ1-5|-|TRBV9|-
CASSADGNNQPQHF
TGTGCCAGCAGCGCGGACGGGAACAATCAGCCCCAGCATTTT
>TRBJ2-7|TRBD1|TRBV7-2|-
CASSFGTALYEQYF
TGTGCCAGCAGCTTCGGGACAGCCTTATACGAGCAGTACTTC
>TRBJ2-3|-|TRBV5-6|-
CASSVELDRRGDTQYF
TGTGCCAGCAGCGTGGAACTGGACCGGAGGGGAGATACGCAGTATTTT
>TRBJ1-5|-|TRBV9|-
CASSDSPGNQPQHF
TGTGCCAGCAGCGACAGTCCTGGGAATCAGCCCCAGCATTTT
>TRBJ2-1|-|TRBV9|-
CASSARRGSGENYNEQFF
TGTGCCAGCAGCGCCCGCCGGGGGTCGGGAGAAAACTACAATGAGCAGTTCTTC
>TRBJ2-7|TRBD2|TRBV28|-
CASSENFIPTGTTYEQYF
TGTGCCAGCAGTGAGAATTTCATCCCAACCGGGACTACATACGAGCAGTACTTC
>TRBJ2-7|-|TRBV5-5|-
CASSLADIDTYEQYF
TGTGCCAGCAGCTTAGCCGACATCGATACCTACGAGCAGTACTTC
>TRBJ2-5|-|TRBV30|once
CAWSVARETQYF
TGTGCCTGGAGTGTGGCCCGAGAGACCCAGTACTTC
>TRBJ1-4|TRBD1|TRBV27|-
CASRQGAGFGEKLFF
TGTGCCAGCAGACAGGGGGCCGGTTTTGGTGAAAAACTGTTTTTT
>TRBJ2-1|TRBD2|TRBV9|-
CASSYRTSGGNEQFF
TGTGCCAGCAGCTATAGGACTAGCGGGGGGAATGAGCAGTTCTTC
>TRBJ1-3|TRBD1|TRBV28|once
CASSPSPGQGFYSGNTIYF
TGTGCCAGCAGCCCAAGCCCGGGACAGGGGTTTTACTCTGGAAACACCATATATTTT
>TRBJ2-1|TRBD2|TRBV5-1|-
CASSSLTSGGGNEQFF
TGCGCCAGCAGCTCATTGACTAGCGGGGGGGGCAATGAGCAGTTCTTC
>TRBJ1-2|-|TRBV6-5|-
CASSLEQGHGYTF
TGTGCCAGCAGCCTAGAACAGGGTCATGGCTACACCTTC
>TRBJ2-7|TRBD2|TRBV19|once
CASSPASGLGEQYF
TGTGCCAGTAGTCCCGCTAGCGGGTTAGGGGAGCAGTACTTC
>TRBJ1-2|-|TRBV15|once
CATSRDPANYGYTF
TGTGCCACCAGCAGAGATCCAGCGAACTATGGCTACACCTTC
>TRBJ1-2|TRBD1|TRBV11-2|-
CASSSGTGGHGYTF
TGTGCCAGCAGCTCAGGGACAGGGGGGCATGGCTACACCTTC
>TRBJ2-3|TRBD2|TRBV24-1|once
CATSDFASGSTDTQYF
TGTGCCACCAGTGATTTCGCTAGCGGGAGCACAGATACGCAGTATTTT
>TRBJ2-3|TRBD1|TRBV27|-
CASSPGTGADTQYF
TGTGCCAGCAGTCCCGGGACAGGGGCCGATACGCAGTATTTT
>TRBJ1-6|-|TRBV19|-
CASSRAAAYNSPLHF
TGTGCCAGTAGTCGCGCGGCGGCCTATAATTCACCCCTCCACTTT
>TRBJ1-2|-|TRBV4-2|-
CASSQDTGNGYTF
TGTGCCAGCAGCCAAGATACGGGAAATGGCTACACCTTC
>TRBJ2-3|TRBD2|TRBV9|-
CASSVGPSGGTDTQYF
TGTGCCAGCAGCGTAGGCCCTAGCGGTGGCACAGATACGCAGTATTTT
>TRBJ2-1|TRBD1|TRBV11-3|-
CASSLLGDRGYNEQFF
TGTGCCAGCAGCTTACTCGGGGACAGGGGCTACAATGAGCAGTTCTTC
>TRBJ1-1|-|TRBV7-2|-
CASSLVGGGSTEAFF
TGTGCCAGCAGCTTAGTCGGGGGAGGGAGCACTGAAGCTTTCTTT
>TRBJ2-2|-|TRBV5-1|-
CASSLGGTGELFF
TGCGCCAGCAGCCTAGGTGGAACCGGGGAGCTGTTTTTT
>TRBJ1-6|TRBD1|TRBV2|-
CASRTGANSPLHF
TGTGCCAGCAGGACAGGGGCCAATTCACCCCTCCACTTT